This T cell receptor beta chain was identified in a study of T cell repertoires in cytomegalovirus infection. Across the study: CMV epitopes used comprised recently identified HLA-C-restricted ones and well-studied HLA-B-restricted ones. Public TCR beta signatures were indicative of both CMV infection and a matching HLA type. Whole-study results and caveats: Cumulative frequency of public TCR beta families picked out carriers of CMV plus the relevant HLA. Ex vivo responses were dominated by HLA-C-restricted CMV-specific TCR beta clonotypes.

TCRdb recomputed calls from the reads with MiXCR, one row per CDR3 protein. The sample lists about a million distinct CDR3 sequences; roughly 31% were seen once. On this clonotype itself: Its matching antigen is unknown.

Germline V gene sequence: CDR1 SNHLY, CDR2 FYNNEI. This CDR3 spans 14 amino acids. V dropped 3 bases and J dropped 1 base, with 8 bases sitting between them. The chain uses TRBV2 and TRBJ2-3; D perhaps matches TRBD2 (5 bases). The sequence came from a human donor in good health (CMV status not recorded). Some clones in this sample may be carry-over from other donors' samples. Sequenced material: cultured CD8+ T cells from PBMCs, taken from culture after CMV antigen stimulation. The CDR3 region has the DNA TGTGCCAGCAGTGAGGACTCCCGCACAGATACGCAGTATTTT. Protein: CASSEDSRTDTQYF.